The clone carrying this TCR beta chain has more than one count but fewer than ten. These data are taken from a study of shared clonotypes between healthy human individuals. Sequencing used immunoSEQ multiplex PCR; TCRdb keeps in-frame clones, though not all of them. The sample shows under 650,000 clones, 90% to 96% of them seen only once. This CDR3 contains 11 residues. Germline V lookup: CDR1 SGHRS, CDR2 YFSETQ. The V end lost 0 bases, the J end lost 9 bases, and 6 bases lay between the germline ends. Sequenced material: naive CD4+ T cells sorted from blood. Indicated subset: CD45RA+ positively selected. The V call is TRBV5-1, the J call TRBJ1-1, with D unclear. The receptor was derived from a woman aged 25-40 years in good health. DNA for the CDR3: TGCGCCAGCAGCTTGGGGATTAAAGCTTTCTTT. Translation gives CASSLGIKAFF.